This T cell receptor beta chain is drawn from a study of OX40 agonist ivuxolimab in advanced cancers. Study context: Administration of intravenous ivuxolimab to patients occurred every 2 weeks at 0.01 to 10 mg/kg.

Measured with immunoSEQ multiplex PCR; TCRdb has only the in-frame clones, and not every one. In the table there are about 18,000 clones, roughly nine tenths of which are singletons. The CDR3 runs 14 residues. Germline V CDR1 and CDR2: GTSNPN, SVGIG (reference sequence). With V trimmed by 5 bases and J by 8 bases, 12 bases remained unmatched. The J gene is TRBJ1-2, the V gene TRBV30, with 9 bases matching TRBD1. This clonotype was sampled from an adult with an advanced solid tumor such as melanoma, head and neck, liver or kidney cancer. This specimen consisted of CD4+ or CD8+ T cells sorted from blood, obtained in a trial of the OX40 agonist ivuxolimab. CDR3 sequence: CAWDPGQGTLGYTF. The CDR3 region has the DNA TGTGCCTGGGACCCGGGACAGGGAACCCTCGGCTACACCTTC.